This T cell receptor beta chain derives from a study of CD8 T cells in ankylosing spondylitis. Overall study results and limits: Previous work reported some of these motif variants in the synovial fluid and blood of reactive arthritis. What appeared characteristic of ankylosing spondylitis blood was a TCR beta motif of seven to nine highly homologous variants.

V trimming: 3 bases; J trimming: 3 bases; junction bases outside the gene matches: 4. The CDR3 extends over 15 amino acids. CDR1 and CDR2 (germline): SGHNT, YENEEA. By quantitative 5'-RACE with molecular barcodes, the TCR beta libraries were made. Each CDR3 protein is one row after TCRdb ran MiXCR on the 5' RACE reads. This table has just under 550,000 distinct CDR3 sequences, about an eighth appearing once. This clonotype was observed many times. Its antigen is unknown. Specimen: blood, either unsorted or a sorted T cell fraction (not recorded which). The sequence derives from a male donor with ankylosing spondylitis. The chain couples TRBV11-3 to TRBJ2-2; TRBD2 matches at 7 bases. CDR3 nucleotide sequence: TGTGCCAGCAGCTTGGGCGGGAGCGACACCGGGGAGCTGTTTTTT. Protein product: CASSLGGSDTGELFF.